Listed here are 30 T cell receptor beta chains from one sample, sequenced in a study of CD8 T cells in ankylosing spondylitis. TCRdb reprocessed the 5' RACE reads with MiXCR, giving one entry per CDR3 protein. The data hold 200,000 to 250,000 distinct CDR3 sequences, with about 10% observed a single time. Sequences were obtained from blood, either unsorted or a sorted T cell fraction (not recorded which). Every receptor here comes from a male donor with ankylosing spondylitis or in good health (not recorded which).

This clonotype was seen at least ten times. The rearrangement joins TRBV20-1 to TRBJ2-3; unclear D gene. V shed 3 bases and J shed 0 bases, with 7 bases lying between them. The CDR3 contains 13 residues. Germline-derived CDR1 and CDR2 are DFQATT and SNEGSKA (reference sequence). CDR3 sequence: CSASRFSTDTQYF. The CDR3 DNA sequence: TGCAGTGCTAGCCGGTTCAGCACAGATACGCAGTATTTT.

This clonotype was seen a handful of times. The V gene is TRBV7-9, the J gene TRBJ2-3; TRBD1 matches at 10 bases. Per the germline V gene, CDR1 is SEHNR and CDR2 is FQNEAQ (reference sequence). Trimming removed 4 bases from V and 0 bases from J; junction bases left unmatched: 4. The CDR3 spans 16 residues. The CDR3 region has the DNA TGTGCCAGCAGCTCCAGACAGGGGGCGAGCACAGATACGCAGTATTTT. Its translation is CASSSRQGASTDTQYF. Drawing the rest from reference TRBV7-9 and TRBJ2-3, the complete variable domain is DTGVSQNPRHKITKRGQNVTFRCDPISEHNRLYWYRQTLGQGPEFLTYFQNEAQLEKSRLLSDRFSAERPKGSFSTLEIQRTEQGDSAMYLCASSSRQGASTDTQYFGPGTRLTVL.

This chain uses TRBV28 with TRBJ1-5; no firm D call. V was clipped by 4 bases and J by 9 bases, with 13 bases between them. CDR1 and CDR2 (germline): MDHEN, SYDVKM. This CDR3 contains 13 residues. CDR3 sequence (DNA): TGTGCCAGCAGTTCCCGACCGACTTGGCCCCAGCATTTT. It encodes CASSSRPTWPQHF.

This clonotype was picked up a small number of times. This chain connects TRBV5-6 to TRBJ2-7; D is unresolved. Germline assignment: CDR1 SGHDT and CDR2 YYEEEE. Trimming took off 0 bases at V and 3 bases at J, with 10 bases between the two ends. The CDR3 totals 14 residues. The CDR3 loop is CASSLGITNYEQYF. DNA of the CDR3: TGTGCCAGCAGCTTGGGGATTACCAACTACGAGCAGTACTTC.

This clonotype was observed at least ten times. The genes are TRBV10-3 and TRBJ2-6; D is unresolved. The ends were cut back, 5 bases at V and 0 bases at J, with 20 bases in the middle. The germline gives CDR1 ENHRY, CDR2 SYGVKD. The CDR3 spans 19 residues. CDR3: CAISSSKPETRSGANVLTF. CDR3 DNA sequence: TGTGCCATCAGTAGCTCAAAGCCGGAAACCCGCTCTGGGGCCAACGTCCTGACTTTC.

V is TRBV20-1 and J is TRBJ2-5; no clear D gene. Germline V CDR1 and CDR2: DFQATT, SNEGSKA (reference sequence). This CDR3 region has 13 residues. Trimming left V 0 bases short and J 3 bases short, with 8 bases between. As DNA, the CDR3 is TGCAGTGCTAGAGATGGATCGGAAGAGACCCAGTACTTC. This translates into CSARDGSEETQYF.

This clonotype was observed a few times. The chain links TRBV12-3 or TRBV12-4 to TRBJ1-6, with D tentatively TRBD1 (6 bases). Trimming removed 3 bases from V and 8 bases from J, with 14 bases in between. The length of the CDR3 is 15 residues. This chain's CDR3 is CASSLVQGDHSPLHF. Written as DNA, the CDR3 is TGTGCCAGCAGTTTGGTACAGGGTGATCATTCACCCCTCCACTTT.

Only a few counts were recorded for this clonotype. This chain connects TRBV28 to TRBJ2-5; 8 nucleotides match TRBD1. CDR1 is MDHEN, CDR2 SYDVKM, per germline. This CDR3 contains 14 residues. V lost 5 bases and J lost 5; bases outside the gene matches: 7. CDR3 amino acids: CASSTTDRVETQYF. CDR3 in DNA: TGTGCCAGCAGTACAACGGACAGGGTGGAGACCCAGTACTTC.

The CDR3 loop reads CSASIPTAGSLMSSDEQFF. The CDR3 DNA follows: TGCAGTGCTAGTATCCCTACAGCGGGTAGCCTCATGAGTAGTGATGAGCAGTTCTTC. The gene calls are TRBV20-1 and TRBJ2-1; D perhaps matches TRBD2 (6 bases). CDR1 is DFQATT and CDR2 is SNEGSKA in the germline V gene (reference sequence). Trimming removed 3 bases from V and 8 bases from J, with 32 bases in between. There are 19 residues in the CDR3.

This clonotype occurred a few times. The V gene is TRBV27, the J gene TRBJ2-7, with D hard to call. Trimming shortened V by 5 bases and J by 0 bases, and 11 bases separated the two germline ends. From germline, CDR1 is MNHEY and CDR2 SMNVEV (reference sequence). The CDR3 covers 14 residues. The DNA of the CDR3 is TGTGCCAGCAGTCGGCGAGGAAACTCCTACGAGCAGTACTTC. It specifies CASSRRGNSYEQYF.

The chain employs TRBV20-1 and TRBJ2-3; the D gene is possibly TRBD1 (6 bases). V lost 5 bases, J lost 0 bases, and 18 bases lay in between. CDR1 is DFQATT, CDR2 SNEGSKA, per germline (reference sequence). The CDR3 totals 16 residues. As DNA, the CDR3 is TGCAGTGCTCGGAGTCTGACAGGAGCCAGCACAGATACGCAGTATTTT. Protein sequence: CSARSLTGASTDTQYF.

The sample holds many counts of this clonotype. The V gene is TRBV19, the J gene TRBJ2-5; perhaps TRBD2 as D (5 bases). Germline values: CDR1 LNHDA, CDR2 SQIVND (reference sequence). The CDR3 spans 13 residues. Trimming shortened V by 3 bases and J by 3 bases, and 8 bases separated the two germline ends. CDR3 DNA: TGTGCCAGTAGTATCGGGAATGAAGAGACCCAGTACTTC. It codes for CASSIGNEETQYF.

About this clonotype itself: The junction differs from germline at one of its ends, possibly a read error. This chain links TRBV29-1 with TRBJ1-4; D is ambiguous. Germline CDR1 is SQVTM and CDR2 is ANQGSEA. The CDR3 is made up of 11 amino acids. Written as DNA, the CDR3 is TGCAGCGTTGATCTTAATGTAAAACTGTTTTTT. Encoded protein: CSVDLNVKLFF.

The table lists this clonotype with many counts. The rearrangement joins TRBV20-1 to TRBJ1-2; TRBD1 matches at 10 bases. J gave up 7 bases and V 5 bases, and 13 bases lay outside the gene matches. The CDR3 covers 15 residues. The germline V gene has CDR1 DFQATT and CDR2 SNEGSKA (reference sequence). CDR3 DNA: TGCAGTGCTCCGGGACAGGGGAGGGGAAGTAGTGGCTACACCTTC. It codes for CSAPGQGRGSSGYTF.

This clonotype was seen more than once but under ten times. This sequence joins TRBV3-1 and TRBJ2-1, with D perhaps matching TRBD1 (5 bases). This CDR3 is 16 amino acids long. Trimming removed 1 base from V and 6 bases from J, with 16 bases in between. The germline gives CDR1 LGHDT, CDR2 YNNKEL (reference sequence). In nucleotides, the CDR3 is TGTGCCAGCAGCCAAGGTGGCAGGGCCATAGTCAATGAGCAGTTCTTC. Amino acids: CASSQGGRAIVNEQFF.

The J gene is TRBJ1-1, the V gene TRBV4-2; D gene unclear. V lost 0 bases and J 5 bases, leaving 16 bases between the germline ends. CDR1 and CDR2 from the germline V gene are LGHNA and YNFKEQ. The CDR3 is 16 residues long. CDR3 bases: TGTGCCAGCAGCCAAGAGGAGGGTCGAGGCCGGACTGAAGCTTTCTTT. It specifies CASSQEEGRGRTEAFF.

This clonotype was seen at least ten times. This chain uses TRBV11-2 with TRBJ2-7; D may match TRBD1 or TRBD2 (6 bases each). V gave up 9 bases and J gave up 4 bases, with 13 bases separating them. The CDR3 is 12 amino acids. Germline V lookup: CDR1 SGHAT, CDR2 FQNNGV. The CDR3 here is CASRGRSYEQYF. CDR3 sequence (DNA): TGTGCCAGTCGGGGGCGATCTTACGAGCAGTACTTC.

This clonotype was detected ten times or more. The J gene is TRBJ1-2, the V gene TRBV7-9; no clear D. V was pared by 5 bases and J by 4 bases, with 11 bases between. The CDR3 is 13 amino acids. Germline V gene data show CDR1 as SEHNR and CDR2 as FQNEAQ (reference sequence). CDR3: CASSLDTVYGYTF. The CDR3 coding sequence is TGTGCCAGCAGCCTAGACACCGTCTATGGCTACACCTTC.

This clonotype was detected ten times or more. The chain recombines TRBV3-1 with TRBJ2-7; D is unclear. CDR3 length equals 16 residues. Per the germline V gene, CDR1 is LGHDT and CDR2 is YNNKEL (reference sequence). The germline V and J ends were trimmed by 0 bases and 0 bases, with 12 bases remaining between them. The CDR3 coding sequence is TGTGCCAGCAGCCAAGATCGAACCGGCCTCTCCTACGAGCAGTACTTC. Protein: CASSQDRTGLSYEQYF.

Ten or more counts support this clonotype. This chain's CDR3 is CSATPGNSYEQYF. The CDR3 DNA reads as TGCAGTGCTACGCCAGGGAATTCCTACGAGCAGTACTTC. This chain connects TRBV20-1 to TRBJ2-7; a possible D gene is TRBD1 (5 bases). This CDR3 comprises 13 residues. The V end was cut by 4 bases, the J end by 1 base, with 11 bases between. Germline CDR1 is DFQATT and CDR2 is SNEGSKA (reference sequence).

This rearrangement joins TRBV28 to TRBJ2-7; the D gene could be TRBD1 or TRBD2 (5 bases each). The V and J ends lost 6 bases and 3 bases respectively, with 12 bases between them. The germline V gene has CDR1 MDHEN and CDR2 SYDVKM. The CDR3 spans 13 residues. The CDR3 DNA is TGTGCCAGCAGACCTCGGGACCACTACGAGCAGTACTTC. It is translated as CASRPRDHYEQYF.

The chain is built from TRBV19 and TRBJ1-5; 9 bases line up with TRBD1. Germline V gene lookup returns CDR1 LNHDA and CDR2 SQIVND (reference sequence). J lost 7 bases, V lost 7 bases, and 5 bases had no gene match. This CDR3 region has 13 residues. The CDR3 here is CASTRDREQPQHF. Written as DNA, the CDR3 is TGTGCCAGTACCCGGGACAGGGAGCAGCCCCAGCATTTT.

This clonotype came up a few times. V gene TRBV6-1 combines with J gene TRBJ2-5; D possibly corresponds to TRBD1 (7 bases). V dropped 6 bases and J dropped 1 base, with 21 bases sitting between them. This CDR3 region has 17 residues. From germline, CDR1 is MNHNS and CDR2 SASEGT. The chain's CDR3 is CASSPRQGGSLQETQYF. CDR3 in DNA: TGTGCCAGCAGCCCCAGACAGGGAGGATCCCTCCAAGAGACCCAGTACTTC.

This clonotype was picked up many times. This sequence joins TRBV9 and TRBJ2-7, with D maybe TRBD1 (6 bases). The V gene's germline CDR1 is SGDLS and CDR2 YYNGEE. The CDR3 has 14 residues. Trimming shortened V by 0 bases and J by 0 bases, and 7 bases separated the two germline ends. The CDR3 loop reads CASSVEGGSYEQYF. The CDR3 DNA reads TGTGCCAGCAGCGTAGAAGGGGGCTCCTACGAGCAGTACTTC.

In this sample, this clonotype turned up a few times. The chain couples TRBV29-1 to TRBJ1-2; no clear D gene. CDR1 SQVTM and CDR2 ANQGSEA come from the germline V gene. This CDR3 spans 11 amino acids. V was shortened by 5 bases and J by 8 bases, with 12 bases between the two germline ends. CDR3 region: CSVRPLEGYTF. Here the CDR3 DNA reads TGCAGCGTTAGGCCTCTGGAAGGCTACACCTTC.

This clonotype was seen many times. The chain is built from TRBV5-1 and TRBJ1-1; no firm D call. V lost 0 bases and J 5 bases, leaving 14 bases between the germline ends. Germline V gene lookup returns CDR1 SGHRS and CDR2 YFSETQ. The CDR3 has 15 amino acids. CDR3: CASSLETAPTTEAFF. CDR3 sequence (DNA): TGCGCCAGCAGCTTGGAGACGGCGCCTACTACTGAAGCTTTCTTT.

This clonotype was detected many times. The CDR3 sequence is CASSPNRGPSTDTQYF. Written as DNA, the CDR3 is TGTGCCAGCAGCCCTAACAGGGGACCATCCACAGATACGCAGTATTTT. The chain couples TRBV9 to TRBJ2-3, with 7 nucleotides matching TRBD1. V lost 4 bases to trimming and J lost 2 bases; unmatched junction nucleotides: 10. The CDR3 runs to 16 residues. CDR1 and CDR2 from the germline V gene are SGDLS and YYNGEE.

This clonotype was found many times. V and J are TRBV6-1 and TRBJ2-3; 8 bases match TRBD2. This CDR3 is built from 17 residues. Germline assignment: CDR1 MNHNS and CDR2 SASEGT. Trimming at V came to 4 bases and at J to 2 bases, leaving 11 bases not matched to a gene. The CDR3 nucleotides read TGTGCCAGCAGTGGGGGGGGGCTAGCGGGTCCCACAGATACGCAGTATTTT. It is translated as CASSGGGLAGPTDTQYF.

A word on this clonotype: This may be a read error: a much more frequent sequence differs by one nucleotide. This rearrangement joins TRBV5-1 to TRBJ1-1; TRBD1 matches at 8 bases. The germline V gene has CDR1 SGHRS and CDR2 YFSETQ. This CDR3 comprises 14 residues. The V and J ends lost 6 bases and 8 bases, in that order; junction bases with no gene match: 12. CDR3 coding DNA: TGCGCCAGCATCCTTGGGACAGGACTGAACGAAGCTTTCTTT. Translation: CASILGTGLNEAFF.

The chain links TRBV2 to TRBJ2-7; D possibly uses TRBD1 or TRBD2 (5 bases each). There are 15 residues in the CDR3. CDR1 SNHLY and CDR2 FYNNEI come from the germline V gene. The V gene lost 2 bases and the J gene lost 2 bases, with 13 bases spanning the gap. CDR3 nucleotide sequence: TGTGCCAGCAGTGAAAGGAGAGGGGCCACCTACGAGCAGTACTTC. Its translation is CASSERRGATYEQYF.